The 19 T cell receptor beta chains given below trace back to one sample, sequenced in a study of blood T cell repertoires in COVID-19. The method was immunoSEQ multiplex PCR; TCRdb's version includes in-frame clones alone and lacks a portion of them. Among 55,000 to 70,000 clones listed, 65% to 85% were seen once. The sample was peripheral blood. The receptors derive from a man in his fifties or sixties with acute or convalescent COVID-19.

This chain connects TRBV6-5 to TRBJ1-5; 7 positions match TRBD1. V was clipped by 0 bases and J by 5 bases; unmatched bases: 4. In germline, CDR1 is MNHEY, CDR2 SVGAGI. This CDR3 is built from 15 residues. The CDR3 is CASSYSYRGDQPQHF. DNA for the CDR3: TGTGCCAGCAGTTACTCTTACAGGGGCGATCAGCCCCAGCATTTT.

This clone has just one count. The V call is TRBV7-6, the J call TRBJ2-5; TRBD2 matches at 8 bases. This CDR3 is built from 15 residues. Germline assignment: CDR1 SGHVS and CDR2 FNYEAQ. V trimming: 5 bases; J trimming: 4 bases; junction bases outside the gene matches: 9. In nucleotides, the CDR3 is TGTGCCAGCAGCCGTAGCGGGGTAACCCTAGAGACCCAGTACTTC. This translates into CASSRSGVTLETQYF.

The genes are TRBV29-1 and TRBJ2-1, with 7 bases aligning to TRBD2. Germline values: CDR1 SQVTM, CDR2 ANQGSEA. V lost 4 bases and J lost 6; bases outside the gene matches: 12. This CDR3 is built from 15 residues. The CDR3 region has the DNA TGCAGCGTTGCTGGAGGGGAGGGCTTTTTCAATGAGCAGTTCTTC. Translating it yields CSVAGGEGFFNEQFF.

This chain joins TRBV7-9 and TRBJ1-3, with 7 bases lining up with TRBD1. From germline, CDR1 is SEHNR and CDR2 FQNEAQ (reference sequence). There are 18 residues in the CDR3. Trimming cost V 4 bases and J 0 bases; bases outside gene matches: 12. The CDR3 spells CASSSGTVMAFSGNTIYF. CDR3 in DNA: TGTGCCAGCAGCTCCGGGACAGTAATGGCTTTCTCTGGAAACACCATATATTTT.

This clone is a singleton in its sample. The rearrangement uses TRBV2 and TRBJ1-5; D possibly corresponds to TRBD1 (5 bases). The CDR3 is 13 amino acids. Germline CDR1 SNHLY, CDR2 FYNNEI. Deletions cut 9 bases from V and 7 bases from J, with 16 bases between. As DNA, the CDR3 is TGTGCCAGTTCTGGGGGAGGGGCCCAGCCCCAGCATTTT. Translation: CASSGGGAQPQHF.

This chain joins TRBV5-1 and TRBJ2-1, with TRBD2 matching 7 bases. The V gene end was trimmed by 2 bases and the J gene end by 4 bases; junction bases not matched to a gene: 6. Per germline, CDR1 SGHRS and CDR2 YFSETQ. This CDR3 spans 15 amino acids. This chain's CDR3 is CASSFSGAAYNEQFF. For the CDR3, the DNA is TGCGCCAGCAGCTTCAGCGGGGCCGCATACAATGAGCAGTTCTTC.

V usage is TRBV5-4 and J usage is TRBJ2-7; 10 positions match TRBD2. V shed 5 bases, J shed 6 bases, and the junction held 8 bases outside the gene matches. This CDR3 is 14 amino acids long. In germline, CDR1 is SGHNT, CDR2 YYREEE (reference sequence). The CDR3 bases are TGTGCCAGCAGTAGTAGCGGGGGGTCTGGCGAGCAGTACTTC. It yields the protein CASSSSGGSGEQYF.

This chain's CDR3 is CASSLAGQGNSYGYTF. CDR3 coding DNA: TGTGCCAGCAGCTTAGCGGGACAGGGTAATTCCTACGGCTACACCTTC. The chain has TRBV11-2 and TRBJ1-2; TRBD1 agrees at 9 bases. The trim removed 1 base at V and 8 bases at J, leaving 11 bases unmatched. This CDR3 comprises 16 residues. CDR1 is SGHAT and CDR2 is FQNNGV in the germline V gene.

V and J are TRBV23-1 and TRBJ1-3; D is perhaps TRBD1 (6 bases). TRBV23-1 is assigned to the ORF class and has an uncertain function. V was pared by 3 bases and J by 0 bases, with 15 bases between. CDR3 length: 17 amino acids. For the CDR3, the DNA is TGCGCCAGCAGTCAGATTACAGGGCCTTACTCTGGAAACACCATATATTTT. This translates into CASSQITGPYSGNTIYF.

The J gene is TRBJ2-5, the V gene TRBV9; 9 bases agree with TRBD2. Trimming cost V 3 bases and J 1 base; bases outside gene matches: 7. The CDR3 totals 16 residues. The germline V gene has CDR1 SGDLS and CDR2 YYNGEE. CDR3 sequence: CASSGGRAGGQETQYF. The CDR3 DNA reads TGTGCCAGCAGCGGAGGTCGAGCGGGGGGCCAAGAGACCCAGTACTTC. The whole variable domain, remainder taken from reference TRBV9 and TRBJ2-5, is DSGVTQTPKHLITATGQRVTLRCSPRSGDLSVYWYQQSLDQGLQFLIQYYNGEERAKGNILERFSAQQFPDLHSELNLSSLELGDSALYFCASSGGRAGGQETQYFGPGTRLLVL.

This chain joins TRBV4-2 and TRBJ2-7; D is possibly TRBD1 (5 bases). CDR1 and CDR2 (germline): LGHNA, YNFKEQ. The CDR3 covers 16 residues. Trimming pared 0 bases from V and 2 bases from J, leaving 14 bases between. This CDR3 reads CASSQDVARGAYEQYF. DNA of the CDR3: TGTGCCAGCAGCCAAGATGTAGCTAGGGGTGCCTACGAGCAGTACTTC.

The chain recombines TRBV10-3 with TRBJ1-2, with 8 bases fitting TRBD1. Trimming took 6 bases from V and 5 from J; bases not matched to a gene: 5. The CDR3 sequence is 13 residues long. Germline loops: CDR1 ENHRY, CDR2 SYGVKD. The CDR3 reads CAISPGQAYGYTF. In DNA form, the CDR3 reads TGTGCCATCAGCCCGGGACAGGCTTATGGCTACACCTTC.

The rearrangement links TRBV18 to TRBJ1-2; 7 bases fit TRBD1. The CDR3 sequence is 18 residues long. Unmatched junction bases numbered 20, after V lost 6 bases and J lost 4 bases. Germline V gene data show CDR1 as KGHSH and CDR2 as LQKENI. The CDR3 DNA follows: TGTGCCAGCTCCCCGATTTCCTCCGGGACAGCTTACCTCTATGGCTACACCTTC. Translating gives CASSPISSGTAYLYGYTF.

This rearrangement joins TRBV19 to TRBJ1-6, with D possibly being TRBD1 (6 bases). The V end was cut by 4 bases, the J end by 7 bases, with 11 bases between. Germline CDR1 reads LNHDA; CDR2 reads SQIVND (reference sequence). This CDR3 is built from 14 residues. This CDR3 is CASSTWTENSPLHF. The CDR3 bases are TGTGCCAGTAGTACCTGGACAGAAAATTCACCCCTCCACTTT.

This sequence joins TRBV6-1 and TRBJ1-6; possible D gene TRBD1, 6 bases. CDR3 length: 14 amino acids. Trimming stripped 1 base from V and 8 bases from J, with 9 bases between. CDR1 MNHNS and CDR2 SASEGT come from the germline V gene. This CDR3 is CASSEVRGDSPLHF. The CDR3 coding sequence is TGTGCCAGCAGTGAAGTCAGGGGAGATTCACCCCTCCACTTT.

This clone appeared a few times. The DNA for the CDR3 is TGTGCCAGCAGTTTCTCCGGGACAGGGGGCGCGGGGTCCAATGAGCAGTTCTTC. It specifies CASSFSGTGGAGSNEQFF. V and J are TRBV27 and TRBJ2-1, with TRBD1 matching 12 bases. Germline CDR1 and CDR2: MNHEY and SMNVEV (reference sequence). Losses at the gene ends were 3 bases for V and 6 bases for J; bases not matched to a gene: 12. The CDR3 length is 18 residues.

This chain uses TRBV5-6 with TRBJ2-7; TRBD1 matches 7 bases. J was trimmed by 5 bases and V by 4 bases; bases with no gene match: 15. The CDR3 runs to 16 residues. In germline, CDR1 is SGHDT, CDR2 YYEEEE. CDR3 sequence: CASSPTAGGRADEQYF. The CDR3 DNA follows: TGTGCCAGCAGCCCCACTGCAGGGGGAAGAGCCGACGAGCAGTACTTC.

J is TRBJ1-5 and V is TRBV2; D perhaps matches TRBD1 (5 bases). Germline-derived CDR1 and CDR2 are SNHLY and FYNNEI. The V gene lost 4 bases and the J gene lost 5 bases, with 18 bases spanning the gap. This CDR3 region has 16 residues. CDR3 nucleotide sequence: TGTGCCAGCAGTGGTAGAGGGGACTACGAGGATCAGCCCCAGCATTTT. Translation gives CASSGRGDYEDQPQHF.

This chain uses TRBV6-2 or TRBV6-3 with TRBJ1-5; D gene unclear. Germline lookup yields CDR1 MNHEY and CDR2 SVGEGT. The ends were cut back, 4 bases at V and 13 bases at J, with 11 bases in the middle. CDR3 length equals 11 residues. DNA of the CDR3: TGTGCCAGCAGTTCAGGCAGTCTTCAGCATTTT. Protein: CASSSGSLQHF.